This TCR beta chain was captured by sequencing in a study of response to subunit inactivated influenza vaccine. TCRdb redid the calling of the RT-PCR reads with MiXCR, one entry per CDR3 protein. The repertoire includes about 540,000 distinct CDR3 sequences, under 25% of them detected once, and 2.5% to 3% sits in the top ten. CDR3 length: 16 amino acids. Trimming left V 4 bases short and J 7 bases short, with 19 bases between. Germline V gene data show CDR1 as SGHTA and CDR2 as FQGNSA. The same specimen was also included in a second study, on T cells expressing NK-cell markers. That report adds: Libraries used 5'RACE template switching adding universal primer site and UMIs. Sorted CD3+CD56+NKG2C+, CD3+CD56+NKG2C- and CD3+CD56-NKG2C+ T cells provided the TCR beta repertoires. The use of an anti-gamma-delta TCR antibody, which was added in several experiments, restricted sorting to T cells expressing alpha-beta TCR. Among CD8+ T cells from five or six donors, dominant NKG2C+ clonotypes accounted for about 1.0-7.0%. Researchers report these clonotypes also headed the CD3+CD56-NKG2C+ fraction in several donors.

The chain recombines TRBV7-2 with TRBJ2-2, with a tentative D call TRBD2 (5 bases). The TCR sequence derives from a man aged 45 to 65 who received an inactivated influenza vaccine. Sequenced material: CD4+ T cells sorted from PBMCs, taken about 12 days after vaccination. The DNA of the CDR3 is TGTGCCAGCAGCTCAAACAACCGGCGGGTAAACGGGGAGCTGTTTTTT. This encodes CASSSNNRRVNGELFF.